The 30 T cell receptor beta chains listed next were all sequenced from one sample in a study of cytomegalovirus exposure and HLA in healthy donors. Primers for the PCR totalled 60 Vbeta and 13 Jbeta. Repertoires were generated with immunoSEQ multiplex PCR, while TCRdb's copy carries only in-frame clones and drops some. Its table lists approximately 37,000 clones. The sequenced sample was PBMCs. These receptors originate from a male donor in good health and CMV-seronegative.

The chain has TRBV6-6 and TRBJ2-7; the D is unclear. V was shortened by 7 bases and J by 1 base, with 11 bases between the two germline ends. This CDR3 has 13 amino acids. The germline gives CDR1 MNHNY, CDR2 SVGAGI (reference sequence). Here the CDR3 reads CASIRGESYEQYF. The CDR3 coding sequence is TGTGCCAGCATAAGAGGTGAATCCTACGAGCAGTACTTC.

The genes are TRBV19 and TRBJ1-2; the D gene is possibly TRBD1 (5 bases). CDR3 length: 13 residues. Trimming pared 0 bases from V and 4 bases from J, leaving 6 bases between. Germline assignment: CDR1 LNHDA and CDR2 SQIVND (reference sequence). The CDR3: CASSIDRVYGYTF. CDR3 DNA sequence: TGTGCCAGTAGTATAGACAGGGTCTATGGCTACACCTTC.

This chain joins TRBV28 and TRBJ2-7; D not resolved. Germline V CDR1 and CDR2: MDHEN, SYDVKM. V was cut by 4 bases and J by 4 bases, with 5 bases left in between. This CDR3 has 11 residues. The CDR3 region has the DNA TGTGCCAGCAGTTCAGTTTACGAGCAGTACTTC. Translating gives CASSSVYEQYF.

J is TRBJ1-5 and V is TRBV27; 8 bases are a match to TRBD1. CDR1 and CDR2 (germline): MNHEY, SMNVEV (reference sequence). The J segment lost 3 bases and the V segment lost 7 bases, leaving 11 bases of the junction unmatched. This CDR3 has 16 residues. CDR3 in DNA: TGTGCCAGCAAAAGTGGACAGGGAACACCCAATCAGCCCCAGCATTTT. This sequence encodes CASKSGQGTPNQPQHF.

The chain combines TRBV7-2 with TRBJ2-2, with D tentatively TRBD1 (6 bases). Germline V lookup: CDR1 SGHTA, CDR2 FQGNSA. The CDR3 is 15 amino acids. Trimming cost V 2 bases and J 2 bases, with 9 bases left between them. The CDR3 DNA is TGTGCCAGCAGCTTACAGGGGTCTAACACCGGGGAGCTGTTTTTT. Amino acid sequence: CASSLQGSNTGELFF.

The CDR3 nucleotides read TGTGCCAGCAGCTTAGGGAGGGGACAGGGGCTTCTCCAGTTCTTC. This codes for CASSLGRGQGLLQFF. The chain has TRBV7-8 and TRBJ2-1, with 10 bases aligning to TRBD1. Germline V lookup: CDR1 SGHVS, CDR2 FQNEAQ. J lost 13 bases, V lost 1 base, and 10 bases had no gene match. The CDR3 consists of 15 residues. The variable domain in full, completed from reference TRBV7-8 and TRBJ2-1, reads GAGVSQSPRYKVAKRGQDVALRCDPISGHVSLFWYQQALGQGPEFLTYFQNEAQLDKSGLPSDRFFAERPEGSVSTLKIQRTQQEDSAVYLCASSLGRGQGLLQFFGPGTRLTVL.

In DNA, the CDR3 is TGTGCCAGCAGGACCGCCGGGACAGTTATGGCTGAAGCTTTCTTT. It codes for CASRTAGTVMAEAFF. The chain recombines TRBV6-1 with TRBJ1-1; 7 bases line up with TRBD1. V gave up 6 bases and J gave up 6 bases; unmatched junction bases: 13. The V gene's germline CDR1 is MNHNS and CDR2 SASEGT. The CDR3 loop spans 15 amino acids.

The chain carries TRBV4-2 and TRBJ2-5; the D is unclear. This CDR3 has 15 residues. Trimming stripped 1 base from V and 2 bases from J, with 11 bases between. Per the germline V gene, CDR1 is LGHNA and CDR2 is YNFKEQ. This CDR3 is CASSQAPAPQETQYF. CDR3 coding DNA: TGTGCCAGCAGCCAAGCCCCAGCGCCTCAAGAGACCCAGTACTTC.

The V and J genes are TRBV5-4 and TRBJ2-1; D not certain. The V gene lost 0 bases and the J gene lost 3 bases, with 4 bases spanning the gap. The CDR3 loop spans 13 amino acids. Germline CDR1 is SGHNT and CDR2 is YYREEE (reference sequence). The chain's CDR3 is CASSLASYNEQFF. The CDR3 DNA follows: TGTGCCAGCAGCTTGGCTAGCTACAATGAGCAGTTCTTC.

The rearrangement uses TRBV6-5 and TRBJ1-2; D not certain. CDR3 size: 12 residues. Germline V CDR1 and CDR2: MNHEY, SVGAGI. The V gene lost 6 bases and the J gene lost 6 bases, with 11 bases spanning the gap. CDR3 sequence (DNA): TGTGCCAGCAGCACCCTAACGCATGGCTACACCTTC. The encoded protein is CASSTLTHGYTF.

The V and J genes are TRBV9 and TRBJ2-1; 13 bases agree with TRBD2. The V gene's germline CDR1 is SGDLS and CDR2 YYNGEE. The V segment lost 3 bases and the J segment 0 bases; nucleotides outside the gene matches: 6. The CDR3 has 18 amino acids. CDR3 in DNA: TGTGCCAGCAGCGGAGGGACTAGCGGGGCCAGCTCCTACAATGAGCAGTTCTTC. Its protein is CASSGGTSGASSYNEQFF. Complete variable domain (other parts from reference TRBV9 and TRBJ2-1): DSGVTQTPKHLITATGQRVTLRCSPRSGDLSVYWYQQSLDQGLQFLIQYYNGEERAKGNILERFSAQQFPDLHSELNLSSLELGDSALYFCASSGGTSGASSYNEQFFGPGTRLTVL.

The chain's CDR3 is CASSADSYEQYF. The CDR3 DNA follows: TGTGCCAGCAGCGCGGACAGCTACGAGCAGTACTTC. The gene calls are TRBV5-6 and TRBJ2-7; TRBD1 might be the D (6 bases). The CDR3 consists of 12 residues. The germline V gene has CDR1 SGHDT and CDR2 YYEEEE. Trimming shortened V by 4 bases and J by 3 bases, and 8 bases separated the two germline ends. Complete variable domain (other parts from reference TRBV5-6 and TRBJ2-7): DAGVTQSPTHLIKTRGQQVTLRCSPKSGHDTVSWYQQALGQGPQFIFQYYEEEERQRGNFPDRFSGHQFPNYSSELNVNALLLGDSALYLCASSADSYEQYFGPGTRLTVT.

The chain is built from TRBV28 and TRBJ2-7, with 11 bases that match TRBD1. J lost 4 bases, V lost 2 bases, and 4 bases had no gene match. The CDR3 spans 15 residues. Germline values: CDR1 MDHEN, CDR2 SYDVKM. Written as DNA, the CDR3 is TGTGCCAGCAGTTTAGGACAGGGGGCGCGGTACGAGCAGTACTTC. It specifies CASSLGQGARYEQYF.

This chain uses TRBV15 with TRBJ1-5; D is perhaps TRBD1 (5 bases). Trimming shortened V by 1 base and J by 0 bases, and 10 bases separated the two germline ends. The CDR3 loop spans 16 amino acids. CDR1 LNHNV and CDR2 YYDKDF come from the germline V gene (reference sequence). DNA for the CDR3: TGTGCCACCAGCAGAGCAGGGACTTATAGCAATCAGCCCCAGCATTTT. The encoded protein is CATSRAGTYSNQPQHF.

The J gene is TRBJ1-1, the V gene TRBV10-2, with a weak D call TRBD1 (6 bases). V lost 6 bases and J lost 5, with 13 bases in between. This CDR3 is built from 13 residues. The germline V gene encodes CDR1 WSHSY and CDR2 SAAADI. The CDR3 DNA sequence: TGCGCCAGCAGAGCGGGGGCTGGGACTGAAGCTTTCTTT. This encodes CASRAGAGTEAFF.

The chain joins TRBV6-1 to TRBJ1-5; D unresolved. This CDR3 region has 14 residues. Germline CDR1 MNHNS, CDR2 SASEGT. V lost 4 bases, J lost 0 bases, and 7 bases lay in between. The chain's CDR3 is CASSGPSSNQPQHF. CDR3 nucleotide sequence: TGTGCCAGCAGTGGGCCATCTAGCAATCAGCCCCAGCATTTT.

This chain links TRBV27 with TRBJ1-5; tentatively, D is TRBD1 (5 bases). The CDR3 extends over 15 amino acids. The germline V and J ends were trimmed by 6 bases and 0 bases, with 12 bases remaining between them. Germline CDR1 and CDR2: MNHEY and SMNVEV (reference sequence). The CDR3 protein is CASSTGTYSNQPQHF. In nucleotides, the CDR3 is TGTGCCAGCAGCACCGGGACTTATAGCAATCAGCCCCAGCATTTT.

The chain carries TRBV4-1 and TRBJ2-3, with TRBD2 as a possible D gene (6 bases). Trimming cost V 3 bases and J 0 bases, with 13 bases left between them. The V gene's germline CDR1 is MGHRA and CDR2 YSYEKL. This CDR3 region has 16 residues. The CDR3 loop reads CASSHQGGVSTDTQYF. CDR3 coding DNA: TGCGCCAGCAGCCATCAAGGAGGGGTTAGCACAGATACGCAGTATTTT.

The genes are TRBV27 and TRBJ2-5, with unresolved D. The J call may be mistaken, given a closer DNA end match to TRBJ2-7. Germline CDR1 MNHEY, CDR2 SMNVEV (reference sequence). This CDR3 region has 13 residues. The CDR3 nucleotides are TGTGCCAGCAGTTTAGCGGCAGCTTACGAGCAGTACTTC. It yields the protein CASSLAAAYEQYF.

V usage is TRBV7-9 and J usage is TRBJ1-1, with D unresolved. The ends were cut back, 5 bases at V and 4 bases at J, with 17 bases in the middle. The germline V gene has CDR1 SEHNR and CDR2 FQNEAQ (reference sequence). The CDR3 loop spans 15 amino acids. The CDR3 sequence: CASSRHGGEGTEAFF. The CDR3 DNA sequence: TGTGCCAGCAGCCGCCACGGCGGGGAAGGCACTGAAGCTTTCTTT. The complete variable domain, with remaining parts taken from reference TRBV7-9 and TRBJ1-1, reads DTGVSQNPRHKITKRGQNVTFRCDPISEHNRLYWYRQTLGQGPEFLTYFQNEAQLEKSRLLSDRFSAERPKGSFSTLEIQRTEQGDSAMYLCASSRHGGEGTEAFFGQGTRLTVV.

The rearrangement joins TRBV6-5 to TRBJ2-3; no reliable D call. Germline V CDR1 and CDR2: MNHEY, SVGAGI. Deletions cut 5 bases from V and 3 bases from J, with 9 bases between. The CDR3 spans 13 residues. CDR3 loop: CASSDMVTDTQYF. The CDR3 DNA reads as TGTGCCAGCAGTGACATGGTTACAGATACGCAGTATTTT.

The genes are TRBV27 and TRBJ1-4; 9 bases match TRBD1. Germline CDR1 MNHEY, CDR2 SMNVEV (reference sequence). Trimming at V came to 5 bases and at J to 2 bases, leaving 9 bases not matched to a gene. CDR3 length: 17 amino acids. The CDR3 DNA sequence: TGTGCCAGCAGTCCCGGACAGGGGATGACGACTAATGAAAAACTGTTTTTT. Translation gives CASSPGQGMTTNEKLFF.

The J gene is TRBJ2-7, the V gene TRBV18, with 11 bases that match TRBD1. The J segment lost 2 bases and the V segment lost 3 bases, leaving 6 bases of the junction unmatched. The length of the CDR3 is 16 residues. CDR1 and CDR2 from the germline V gene are KGHSH and LQKENI. In nucleotides, the CDR3 is TGTGCCAGCTCACCGTTGGGACAGGGGGTGACCTACGAGCAGTACTTC. Protein product: CASSPLGQGVTYEQYF.

Details on this clone: The identical CDR3 is also encoded by other nucleotide sequences in the sample. The rearrangement joins TRBV5-1 to TRBJ2-1; 8 nucleotides agree with TRBD2. The germline CDR1 and CDR2 sequences are SGHRS and YFSETQ. The junction had 4 bases not matched to a gene; V was cut back by 0 bases and J by 5 bases. CDR3 length: 15 amino acids. This chain's CDR3 is CASSLVSGGNNEQFF. The CDR3 region has the DNA TGCGCCAGCAGCTTGGTCAGCGGGGGAAACAATGAGCAGTTCTTC.

This chain connects TRBV29-1 to TRBJ2-2, with TRBD1 matching over 9 bases. CDR3 length: 13 amino acids. With V trimmed by 5 bases and J by 6 bases, 4 bases remained unmatched. Germline V gene data show CDR1 as SQVTM and CDR2 as ANQGSEA. The CDR3 is CSVRDRAAGELFF. Written as DNA, the CDR3 is TGCAGCGTTCGGGACAGGGCCGCCGGGGAGCTGTTTTTT.

J is TRBJ1-2 and V is TRBV30; 7 nucleotides match TRBD1. The CDR3 contains 15 residues. With 1 base clipped from V and 4 bases from J, the junction kept 9 bases outside the gene matches. Germline V gene sequence: CDR1 GTSNPN, CDR2 SVGIG (reference sequence). The CDR3 DNA sequence: TGTGCCTGGAGTGCACCCGACAGGGCAGGCTATGGCTACACCTTC. It translates to CAWSAPDRAGYGYTF.

The rearrangement links TRBV6-5 to TRBJ2-5, with 7 bases aligning to TRBD2. The end of the DNA is better explained by TRBJ2-7, so the J call may be wrong. The CDR3 is 14 amino acids. Germline V lookup: CDR1 MNHEY, CDR2 SVGAGI. CDR3 DNA sequence: TGTGCCAGCAGTCCCCGGGACTACTCCTACGAGCAGTACTTC. Its translation is CASSPRDYSYEQYF.

The genes are TRBV9 and TRBJ2-7; the match to TRBD2 covers 9 bases. CDR3 length equals 16 residues. J was trimmed by 0 bases and V by 3 bases; bases with no gene match: 7. CDR1 SGDLS and CDR2 YYNGEE come from the germline V gene. The CDR3 DNA reads TGTGCCAGCAGCGATTTAGCGGGGGCCTCCTCCTACGAGCAGTACTTC. It codes for CASSDLAGASSYEQYF.

In DNA form, the CDR3 reads TGTGCCAGCAGCTTAGGCTCCCAGGGGGCGGATGAGCAGTTCTTC. This sequence encodes CASSLGSQGADEQFF. The chain carries TRBV7-7 and TRBJ2-1; 8 nucleotides line up with TRBD1. Germline CDR1 is SSHAT and CDR2 is FNYEAQ (reference sequence). The CDR3 is 15 amino acids. J lost 8 bases, V lost 1 base, and 7 bases had no gene match.

The gene calls are TRBV7-2 and TRBJ1-2; tentatively, D is TRBD1 (5 bases). This CDR3 spans 14 amino acids. Trimming took off 4 bases at V and 4 bases at J, with 13 bases between the two ends. Looked up from germline, CDR1 is SGHTA and CDR2 is FQGNSA. DNA of the CDR3: TGTGCCAGCAGCTCCACAGGACCGCTCTATGGCTACACCTTC. Its translation: CASSSTGPLYGYTF.